This TCR beta chain was observed in a study of Ad26.COV2.S vaccination and SARS-CoV-2 variants (dated by TCRdb to the early 2020s). For the wider study: Vaccine-arm donors came from COV1001, a multicentre, randomized, double-blind, placebo-controlled phase I-IIa trial of Ad26.COV2.S in healthy adults. Dosing of Ad26.COV2.S was intramuscular, at either 5x10^10 or 1x10^11 viral particles, delivered as one shot or as two shots spaced 56 days apart. TCRbeta repertoire sequencing was used to assess the specificity and breadth of SARS-CoV-2-reactive T cell receptors after Ad26.COV2.S vaccination. A total of some 30 samples were included in the TCR-sequenced set, comprising roughly 19 Ad26.COV2.S vaccine recipients, 5 placebo recipients and 8 SARS-CoV-2 convalescent individuals. Trial participants were randomized into five groups of five: low-dose or high-dose Ad26.COV2.S given once or twice, or placebo on both occasions. Throughout the experiments and outcome assessment, investigators stayed blinded to trial group allocation. General study outcomes and caveats: The study lacked the statistical power to compare responses across vaccine doses or regimens. According to the authors, total T cell responses may have been underestimated by the TCR breadth and depth analyses. After vaccination, spike-specific CD8+ and CD4+ T cell responses were reported to show substantial breadth. Vaccine and placebo recipients had comparable non-spike TCR breadth, which fits with the vaccine containing only spike. Spike-specific TCR breadth was higher in Ad26.COV2.S recipients than in placebo recipients (P = 0.0014).

As encoded in the germline V gene, CDR1 is KGHSH while CDR2 is LQKENI. The CDR3 has 15 amino acids, counting the end cysteine and phenylalanine. The read is trimmed to its CDR3 DNA, 45 bases read in frame from base 1. V gives up 0 bases and J gives up 4 bases, and the segment between their germline ends measures 12 bases. Details on this clone: Its recognized antigen is unknown. Base qualities were left out, and no much larger clone turns up one base away.

The immunoSEQ Assay was used to sequence TCRbeta CDR3 regions. After extraction, genomic DNA underwent amplification by bias-controlled multiplex PCR, followed by high-throughput sequencing. The paper's processing steps were these. Collapsing and filtering of sequences were performed to quantify the absolute abundance of each unique TCRbeta CDR3 region. Usable DNA was measured by amplifying reference genes present in all nucleated cells, and TCRbeta template counts were normalized to that usable DNA to estimate T cell fraction. Repertoire TCRs were annotated as SARS-CoV-2-specific when V gene, CDR3 amino acid sequence and J gene were exactly matched to a known reactive TCR set. MIRA supplied the reference SARS-CoV-2 TCR set, which was filtered for enrichment in COVID-19-positive ImmuneCODE repertoires so that public or cross-reactive TCRs were removed. Using the MIRA antigens, annotated TCRs were further analysed by specific ORF or by position within an ORF. Breadth was defined as the number of annotated unique rearrangements divided by the total number of unique productive rearrangements, and depth was defined as the summed frequency of the annotated unique rearrangements. Two-sided Wilcoxon rank-sum tests were used to compare TCR breadth between groups. TCRdb provides this immuneACCESS table in a form limited to in-frame rearrangements. Some clones are lacking; in checked studies, under half of them reflect an unresolved V gene, and why the rest are absent is not known. V and J calls and clone size are given by that table; D and trimming were obtained from the DNA. Present in this sample are about 680,000 clones, more than 80% of which were seen just once. The ten largest clones capture around 1.4% of the sample.

This specimen's treatment or condition label, interpreted: about 20 received Ad26.COV2.S at low or high dose, single or two shots; about 5 received placebo; per-sample allocation not given. For vaccine and placebo recipients, the sequenced repertoires came from samples collected on day 63 after the first injection. Between 29 July and 7 August 2020, Cohort 1b enrolled around 24 adults aged 18-55 years at one site in Boston, USA. Ad26.COV2.S was a replication-incompetent adenovirus type 26 vector that expressed a prefusion-stabilized SARS-CoV-2 spike protein derived from the original Wuhan strain. This sequence was found in a person between 18 and 65 years old who received the Ad26.COV2.S COVID-19 vaccine or a placebo. This material consisted of peripheral blood, taken in a trial of Ad26.COV2.S vaccine versus placebo. The chain couples TRBV18 to TRBJ1-1, with a weak D call of TRBD1 (6 bases match). The nucleotides are TGTGCCAGCTCACCACCGGGGGGCGCGGGCACTGAAGCTTTCTTT. The encoded protein is CASSPPGGAGTEAFF.